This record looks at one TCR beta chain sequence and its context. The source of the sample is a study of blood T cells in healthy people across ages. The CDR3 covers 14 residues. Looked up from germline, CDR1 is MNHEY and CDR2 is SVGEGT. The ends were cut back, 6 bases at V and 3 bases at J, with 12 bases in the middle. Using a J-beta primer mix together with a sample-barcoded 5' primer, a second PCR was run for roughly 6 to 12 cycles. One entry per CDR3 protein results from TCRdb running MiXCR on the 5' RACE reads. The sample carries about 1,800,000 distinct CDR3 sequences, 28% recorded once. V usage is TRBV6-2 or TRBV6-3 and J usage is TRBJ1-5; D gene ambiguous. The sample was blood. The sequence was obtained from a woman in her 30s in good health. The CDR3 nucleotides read TGTGCCAGCAGGGCGGAGGGCTCCAATCAGCCCCAGCATTTT. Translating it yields CASRAEGSNQPQHF.